Here is one TCR beta chain with its context. Its target is unknown. This sample stems from a study of beta chain features in type 1 diabetes. General study results and limits: It was among patients, rather than healthy donors, that naive, central memory and Treg TCRB repertoires appeared more similar.

One heparinised blood draw, averaging roughly 120 mL, came from each donor. The V and J ends lost 1 base and 5 bases respectively, with 12 bases between them. Germline-derived CDR1 and CDR2 are SGHTA and FQGNSA. This CDR3 is 16 amino acids long. The sequenced template was cDNA made from the entire isolated RNA. Measured with immunoSEQ multiplex PCR; TCRdb has only the in-frame clones, and not every one. The sample includes 330,000 or so clones, 20% of them seen just once. The specimen was naive CD4+ T cells from blood. V and J are TRBV7-2 and TRBJ1-6; D possibly corresponds to TRBD1 (5 bases). This receptor was identified in a young woman in good health. This chain's CDR3 is CASSLGGGINNSPLHF. Here the CDR3 DNA reads TGTGCCAGCAGCTTAGGGGGGGGGATCAATAATTCACCCCTCCACTTT.